These 2 T cell receptor beta chains came from one sample sequenced in a study of blood T cell repertoires in COVID-19. Data came from immunoSEQ multiplex PCR; TCRdb stores just in-frame clones and leaves some out. The sample includes 310,000 or so clones, approximately 86% of them seen just once. Sequencing used peripheral blood. Every receptor here comes from a woman in her 30s who had recovered from COVID-19.

This chain uses TRBV7-9 with TRBJ1-1; perhaps TRBD1 as D (6 bases). The V gene's germline CDR1 is SEHNR and CDR2 FQNEAQ (reference sequence). The ends were cut back, 5 bases at V and 3 bases at J, with 13 bases in the middle. CDR3 length: 14 amino acids. Here the CDR3 reads CASSRTGWDTEAFF. The CDR3 DNA sequence: TGTGCCAGCAGCCGTACAGGGTGGGACACTGAAGCTTTCTTT.

The CDR3 reads CASSTRQGVYTEAFF. The CDR3 region has the DNA TGTGCCAGCAGCACCCGACAGGGTGTCTATACTGAAGCTTTCTTT. The chain has TRBV11-3 and TRBJ1-1; 7 positions match TRBD1. The CDR3 has 15 residues. The germline V gene has CDR1 SGHNT and CDR2 YENEEA. The trim removed 5 bases at V and 5 bases at J, leaving 11 bases unmatched.